Below are 12 T cell receptor beta chains sequenced from a single sample in a study of shared clonotypes between healthy human individuals. The method was immunoSEQ multiplex PCR; TCRdb's version includes in-frame clones alone and lacks a portion of them. The data contain around 370,000 clones, 90% to 98% of them singletons. The specimen was memory CD8+ T cells sorted from blood. The subset was: CD45RO+ cells pooled with CCR7-negative TemRA cells. All receptors come from a man aged 25 to 40 in good health.

This sequence joins TRBV5-6 and TRBJ2-5; tentative D call: TRBD2 (6 bases). The V end was cut by 4 bases, the J end by 1 base, with 8 bases between. CDR3 length: 13 residues. The germline V gene has CDR1 SGHDT and CDR2 YYEEEE. This CDR3 is CASSRDSQETQYF. CDR3 in DNA: TGTGCCAGCAGCCGGGACTCCCAAGAGACCCAGTACTTC.

V is TRBV11-2 and J is TRBJ2-1; possibly TRBD1 or TRBD2 for D (5 bases each). Trimming removed 2 bases from V and 4 bases from J, with 15 bases in between. The germline V gene encodes CDR1 SGHAT and CDR2 FQNNGV. CDR3 length: 16 amino acids. The DNA for the CDR3 is TGTGCCAGCAGCTTATATCGTCGGGGCTTGTACAATGAGCAGTTCTTC. This translates into CASSLYRRGLYNEQFF.

The V and J genes are TRBV7-8 and TRBJ2-7; D not certain. V dropped 3 bases and J dropped 3 bases, with 6 bases sitting between them. The CDR3 loop spans 12 amino acids. The germline V gene encodes CDR1 SGHVS and CDR2 FQNEAQ. The CDR3 DNA reads TGTGCCAGCAGCTTCGCAAACTACGAGCAGTACTTC. Its translation: CASSFANYEQYF.

The chain links TRBV28 to TRBJ2-7; 9 positions agree with TRBD2. CDR1 MDHEN and CDR2 SYDVKM come from the germline V gene. The length of the CDR3 is 15 residues. J was trimmed by 4 bases and V by 3 bases; bases with no gene match: 7. CDR3 sequence (DNA): TGTGCCAGCAGTTTGGGCGGGAGGGCAGTGTACGAGCAGTACTTC. It is translated as CASSLGGRAVYEQYF.

This sequence joins TRBV5-1 and TRBJ2-2; no definite D call. CDR3 length: 14 residues. Germline CDR1 reads SGHRS; CDR2 reads YFSETQ. V was trimmed by 3 bases and J by 1 base, leaving 7 bases between them. CDR3 coding DNA: TGCGCCAGCAGCTCCCTATTGAACACCGGGGAGCTGTTTTTT. Translating gives CASSSLLNTGELFF. The full variable domain, its missing parts supplied by reference TRBV5-1 and TRBJ2-2, is KAGVTQTPRYLIKTRGQQVTLSCSPISGHRSVSWYQQTPGQGLQFLFEYFSETQRNKGNFPGRFSGRQFSNSRSEMNVSTLELGDSALYLCASSSLLNTGELFFGEGSRLTVL.

DNA of the CDR3: TGTGCCAGCAGTCCCGACGGCTACAATGAGCAGTTCTTC. Translation: CASSPDGYNEQFF. V gene TRBV27 combines with J gene TRBJ2-1, with D uncertain. Deletions cut 5 bases from V and 3 bases from J, with 8 bases between. Germline CDR1 MNHEY, CDR2 SMNVEV (reference sequence). The CDR3 consists of 13 residues.

The chain uses TRBV29-1 and TRBJ2-1; 9 nucleotides match TRBD2. Per the germline V gene, CDR1 is SQVTM and CDR2 is ANQGSEA. V trimming: 3 bases; J trimming: 3 bases; junction bases outside the gene matches: 6. The CDR3 extends over 15 amino acids. The CDR3 is CSVDHGTSFYNEQFF. The CDR3 nucleotides are TGCAGCGTTGACCACGGGACTAGCTTCTACAATGAGCAGTTCTTC.

V is TRBV29-1 and J is TRBJ2-1; TRBD2 matches at 10 bases. Germline V lookup: CDR1 SQVTM, CDR2 ANQGSEA. The CDR3 contains 13 residues. J lost 4 bases, V lost 7 bases, and 4 bases had no gene match. Here the CDR3 reads CSAWTSGYNEQFF. The DNA of the CDR3 is TGCAGCGCCTGGACTAGCGGTTACAATGAGCAGTTCTTC.

The chain has TRBV28 and TRBJ2-7; D may be TRBD1 or TRBD2 (5 bases each). This CDR3 spans 17 amino acids. Germline assignment: CDR1 MDHEN and CDR2 SYDVKM. The V gene lost 5 bases and the J gene lost 3 bases, with 23 bases spanning the gap. CDR3: CASSPRSGPRRNYEQYF. Written as DNA, the CDR3 is TGTGCCAGCAGTCCCCGCTCGGGACCGAGGAGGAACTACGAGCAGTACTTC.

The chain couples TRBV5-1 to TRBJ1-4; tentatively, D is TRBD1 (5 bases). CDR3 length: 13 amino acids. Germline CDR1 SGHRS, CDR2 YFSETQ. The ends were cut back, 2 bases at V and 4 bases at J, with 6 bases in the middle. The CDR3 is CASSFQGNEKLFF. The DNA for the CDR3 is TGCGCCAGCAGCTTTCAGGGTAATGAAAAACTGTTTTTT.

The genes are TRBV6-4 and TRBJ1-1; maybe TRBD1 (6 bases). The CDR3 is 13 residues long. V was trimmed by 6 bases and J by 1 base, leaving 9 bases between them. Germline CDR1 MRHNA, CDR2 SNTAGT. The CDR3 sequence is CASRQGKNTEAFF. The CDR3 bases are TGTGCCAGCAGACAGGGAAAGAACACTGAAGCTTTCTTT.

This rearrangement joins TRBV28 to TRBJ2-5; 7 bases map to TRBD1. J was trimmed by 4 bases and V by 3 bases; bases with no gene match: 8. The CDR3 has 15 amino acids. Germline V gives CDR1 MDHEN, CDR2 SYDVKM. CDR3 in amino acids: CASSFPWTGRETQYF. CDR3 coding DNA: TGTGCCAGCAGTTTCCCATGGACAGGAAGAGAGACCCAGTACTTC.